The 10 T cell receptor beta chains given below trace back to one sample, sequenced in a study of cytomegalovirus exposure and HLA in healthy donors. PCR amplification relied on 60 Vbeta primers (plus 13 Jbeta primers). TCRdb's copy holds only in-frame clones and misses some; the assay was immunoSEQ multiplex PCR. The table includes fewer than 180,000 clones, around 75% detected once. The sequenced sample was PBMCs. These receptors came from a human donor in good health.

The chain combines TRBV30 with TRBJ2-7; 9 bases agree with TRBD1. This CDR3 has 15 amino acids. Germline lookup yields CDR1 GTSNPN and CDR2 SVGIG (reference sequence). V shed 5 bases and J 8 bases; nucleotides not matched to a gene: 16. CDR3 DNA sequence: TGTGCCTGGTCACAGGGGGCCTCGTCGTTTACGAAGCAGTACTTC. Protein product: CAWSQGASSFTKQYF. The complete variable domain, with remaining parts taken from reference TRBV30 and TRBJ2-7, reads SQTIHQWPATLVQPVGSPLSLECTVEGTSNPNLYWYRQAAGRGLQLLFYSVGIGQISSEVPQNLSASRPQDRQFILSSKKLLLSDSGFYLCAWSQGASSFTKQYFGPGTRLTVT.

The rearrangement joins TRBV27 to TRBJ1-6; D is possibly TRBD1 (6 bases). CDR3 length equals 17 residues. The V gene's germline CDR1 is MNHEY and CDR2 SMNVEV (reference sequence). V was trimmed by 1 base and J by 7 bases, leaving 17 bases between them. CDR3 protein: CASSLYLRQDRNSPLHF. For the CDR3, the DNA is TGTGCCAGCAGTTTATATCTGCGACAGGATCGAAATTCACCCCTCCACTTT.

The CDR3 coding sequence is TGTGCCTGGAGTACATTTCTCACAGATACGCAGTATTTT. Amino acid sequence: CAWSTFLTDTQYF. The chain uses TRBV30 and TRBJ2-3; D is unresolved. Per germline, CDR1 GTSNPN and CDR2 SVGIG (reference sequence). The CDR3 covers 13 residues. Trimming removed 2 bases from V and 2 bases from J, with 8 bases in between.

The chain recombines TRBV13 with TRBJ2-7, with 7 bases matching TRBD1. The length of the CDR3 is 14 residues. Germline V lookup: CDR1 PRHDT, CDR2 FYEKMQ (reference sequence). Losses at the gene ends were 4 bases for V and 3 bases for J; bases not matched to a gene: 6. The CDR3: CASSSTGEGYEQYF. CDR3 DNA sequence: TGTGCCAGCAGCTCCACAGGGGAAGGCTACGAGCAGTACTTC. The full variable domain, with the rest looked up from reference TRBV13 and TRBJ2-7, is AAGVIQSPRHLIKEKRETATLKCYPIPRHDTVYWYQQGPGQDPQFLISFYEKMQSDKGSIPDRFSAQQFSDYHSELNMSSLELGDSALYFCASSSTGEGYEQYFGPGTRLTVT.

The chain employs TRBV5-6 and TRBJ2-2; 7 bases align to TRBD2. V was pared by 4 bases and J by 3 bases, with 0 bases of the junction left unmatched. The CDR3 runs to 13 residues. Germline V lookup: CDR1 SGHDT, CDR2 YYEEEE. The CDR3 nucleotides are TGTGCCAGCAGCCTAGCGGACACCGGGGAGCTGTTTTTT. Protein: CASSLADTGELFF.

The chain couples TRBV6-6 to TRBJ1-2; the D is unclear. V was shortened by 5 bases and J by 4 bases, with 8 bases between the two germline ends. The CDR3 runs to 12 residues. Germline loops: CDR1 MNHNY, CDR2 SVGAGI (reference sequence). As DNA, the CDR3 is TGTGCCAGCAGTCCGGCAGGCTATGGCTACACCTTC. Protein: CASSPAGYGYTF.

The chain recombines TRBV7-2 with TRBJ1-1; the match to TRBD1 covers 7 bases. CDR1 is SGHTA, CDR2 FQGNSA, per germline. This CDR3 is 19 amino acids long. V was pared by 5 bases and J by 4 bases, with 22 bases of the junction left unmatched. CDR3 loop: CASSLQVSTRGIGVTEAFF. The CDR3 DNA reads TGTGCCAGCAGCCTCCAGGTATCCACCAGGGGGATTGGTGTCACTGAAGCTTTCTTT. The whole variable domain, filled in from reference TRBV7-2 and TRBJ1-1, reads GAGVSQSPSNKVTEKGKDVELRCDPISGHTALYWYRQSLGQGLEFLIYFQGNSAPDKSGLPSDRFSAERTGGSVSTLTIQRTQQEDSAVYLCASSLQVSTRGIGVTEAFFGQGTRLTVV.

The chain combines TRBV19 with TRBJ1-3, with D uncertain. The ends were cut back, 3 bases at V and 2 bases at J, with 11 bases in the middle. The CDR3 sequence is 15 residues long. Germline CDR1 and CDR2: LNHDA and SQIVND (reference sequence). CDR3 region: CASSIGGYTGNTIYF. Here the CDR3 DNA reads TGTGCCAGTAGTATTGGAGGGTACACTGGAAACACCATATATTTT.

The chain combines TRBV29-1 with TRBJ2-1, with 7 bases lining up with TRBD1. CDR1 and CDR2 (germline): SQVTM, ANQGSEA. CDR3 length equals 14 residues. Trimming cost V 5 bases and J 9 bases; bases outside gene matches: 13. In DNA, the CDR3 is TGCAGCGTTAGCCCAGGGGGACAATCGATTGAGCAGTTCTTC. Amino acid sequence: CSVSPGGQSIEQFF.

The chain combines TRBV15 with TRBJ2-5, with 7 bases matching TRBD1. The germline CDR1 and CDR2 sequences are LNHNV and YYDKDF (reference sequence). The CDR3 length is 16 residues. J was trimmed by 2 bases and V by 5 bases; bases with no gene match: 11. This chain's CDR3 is CATSYPGQSQQETQYF. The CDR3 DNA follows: TGTGCCACCAGCTACCCGGGACAGTCTCAGCAAGAGACCCAGTACTTC.